One sample yielded the 5 T cell receptor beta chains listed below, sequenced in a study of cytomegalovirus exposure and HLA in healthy donors. It was with 60 Vbeta and 13 Jbeta primers that the PCR ran. Only in-frame clones appear in the TCRdb table, and some are missing; sequencing was by immunoSEQ multiplex PCR. The sample records 220,000 or so clones, roughly three quarters being singletons. Sample: PBMCs. Receptor source: a man aged 45-65 years in good health and CMV-seronegative.

The chain joins TRBV5-1 to TRBJ1-1; 9 bases agree with TRBD1. The CDR3 has 13 amino acids. Germline CDR1 reads SGHRS; CDR2 reads YFSETQ. V lost 2 bases and J lost 6; bases outside the gene matches: 2. CDR3 bases: TGCGCCAGCAGCTTTACAGGGGGCCCTGAAGCTTTCTTT. It encodes CASSFTGGPEAFF.

This clone occurred a few times. The V gene is TRBV11-1, the J gene TRBJ2-7, with D unresolved. Germline lookup yields CDR1 SGHAT and CDR2 FQDESV (reference sequence). V gave up 3 bases and J gave up 2 bases, with 5 bases separating them. The CDR3 contains 12 residues. The CDR3 sequence: CASSFTAYEQYF. Here the CDR3 DNA reads TGTGCCAGCAGCTTTACAGCCTACGAGCAGTACTTC. Based on the CDR3 plus reference TRBV11-1 and TRBJ2-7, the full variable domain is EAEVAQSPRYKITEKSQAVAFWCDPISGHATLYWYRQILGQGPELLVQFQDESVVDDSQLPKDRFSAERLKGVDSTLKIQPAELGDSAMYLCASSFTAYEQYFGPGTRLTVT.

The chain combines TRBV4-2 with TRBJ2-4; TRBD1 matches 7 bases. The CDR3 has 14 amino acids. J lost 9 bases, V lost 0 bases, and 5 bases had no gene match. The V gene's germline CDR1 is LGHNA and CDR2 YNFKEQ. The CDR3 here is CASSQETGMVIQYF. In DNA form, the CDR3 reads TGTGCCAGCAGCCAAGAGACAGGGATGGTCATTCAGTACTTC.

The chain uses TRBV7-3 and TRBJ2-3; D is perhaps TRBD2 (5 bases). Germline V gene sequence: CDR1 SGHTA, CDR2 FQGTGA. The ends were cut back, 6 bases at V and 2 bases at J, with 18 bases in the middle. The CDR3 covers 16 residues. CDR3 coding DNA: TGTGCCAGCAGTCTCGGGCGGGCCCCCCTCACAGATACGCAGTATTTT. It translates to CASSLGRAPLTDTQYF. Drawing the rest from reference TRBV7-3 and TRBJ2-3, the complete variable domain is GAGVSQTPSNKVTEKGKYVELRCDPISGHTALYWYRQSLGQGPEFLIYFQGTGAADDSGLPNDRFFAVRPEGSVSTLKIQRTERGDSAVYLCASSLGRAPLTDTQYFGPGTRLTVL.

The gene calls are TRBV7-8 and TRBJ2-7; D possibly corresponds to TRBD1 (5 bases). The CDR3 is made up of 16 amino acids. Trimming removed 1 base from V and 7 bases from J, with 20 bases in between. CDR1 and CDR2 from the germline V gene are SGHVS and FQNEAQ. CDR3 region: CASSLGGGHPSDEQYF. CDR3 nucleotide sequence: TGTGCCAGCAGCTTAGGTGGCGGACACCCGTCCGATGAGCAGTACTTC.